Sequencing of this T cell receptor (beta chain) was carried out in a study of early T cells in non-severe SARS-CoV-2 infection. The wider study: The study sequenced bulk RNA from unsorted whole blood, with chains unpaired.

Findings and caveats of the study: Using VDJdb, the matching emphasized anti-spike CD8 responses while missing private and CD4 specificities.

Remarks on this clonotype: Its antigen is not identified.

Individual cDNA molecules carried attached unique molecular identifiers. TCRdb reprocessed the 5' RACE reads with MiXCR, giving one entry per CDR3 protein. The sample has roughly 60,000 distinct CDR3 sequences, around 14% seen once; the top ten hold about 4%. J gave up 5 bases and V 3 bases, and 12 bases lay outside the gene matches. Germline V gene sequence: CDR1 LNHNV, CDR2 YYDKDF (reference sequence). This CDR3 spans 18 amino acids. The sequence came from an adult who was a healthcare worker with PCR-confirmed SARS-CoV-2 infection or an uninfected control (not recorded which). Material: whole blood. The rearrangement uses TRBV15 and TRBJ2-2, with 10 bases lining up with TRBD2. This CDR3 is CATSRETIAGGLTGELFF. CDR3 in DNA: TGTGCCACCAGCAGGGAGACTATAGCGGGGGGACTTACCGGGGAGCTGTTTTTT.